The clone carrying this T cell receptor (beta chain) was observed at least ten times. TCRdb fed the 5' RACE reads into MiXCR, producing one record per CDR3 protein. The table shows some 46,000 distinct CDR3 sequences, with approximately 6.5% occurring only once. The record originates from a study of early T cells in non-severe SARS-CoV-2 infection. Germline CDR1 reads SGHTA; CDR2 reads FQGNSA. Trimming took off 1 base at V and 3 bases at J, with 16 bases between the two ends. There are 16 residues in the CDR3. The sample was whole blood, taken at baseline. The rearrangement joins TRBV7-2 to TRBJ2-7; possibly TRBD1 or TRBD2 for D (6 bases each). The clonotype originates from an adult who was a healthcare worker with PCR-confirmed SARS-CoV-2 infection or an uninfected control (not recorded which). In DNA form, the CDR3 reads TGTGCCAGCAGCTTAGGGGGGGCTAAGAAGGTCTACGAGCAGTACTTC. Translating gives CASSLGGAKKVYEQYF.